This T cell receptor (beta chain) was documented in a study of blood T cell repertoires in COVID-19. For the study at large: Collection of acute and convalescent COVID-19 samples took place in the United States, Italy and Spain. T cells, B-cell-depleted T cells, or PBMCs provided the cDNA or gDNA that served as material.

The V gene lost 4 bases and the J gene lost 0 bases, with 13 bases spanning the gap. The CDR3 sequence is 16 residues long. Germline CDR1 is SGDLS and CDR2 is YYNGEE. In the original processing: Amplifying reference gene primers gave estimates of nucleated cell counts. Clones were read by immunoSEQ multiplex PCR, and TCRdb kept only the in-frame ones, dropping some. The V and J calls and clone size were taken over from that table, and D and trimming were inferred from the DNA. The profile covers approximately 200,000 clones, with more than 85% appearing a single time and 1.9% taken by the ten largest.

The sample consisted of peripheral blood. The gene calls are TRBV9 and TRBJ1-4; D not certain. This sequence was found in a man in his forties with active or convalescent COVID-19. The CDR3 is CASSFGRDATNEKLFF. In DNA, the CDR3 is TGTGCCAGCAGCTTTGGGAGAGATGCAACTAATGAAAAACTGTTTTTT.